Shown below are 14 T cell receptor beta chains from a single sample sequenced in a study of cytomegalovirus exposure and HLA in healthy donors. PCR was performed using 60 Vbeta and 13 Jbeta primers. This table comes from immunoSEQ multiplex PCR, and its TCRdb copy is limited to in-frame clones, with some not included. The data hold around 130,000 clones, with more than 80% observed a single time. The sample was PBMCs. The receptors here all came from a woman aged 25 to 39 in good health and CMV-seropositive.

This clone has just a few counts. The chain has TRBV7-9 and TRBJ2-5; TRBD1 matches at 8 bases. Per germline, CDR1 SEHNR and CDR2 FQNEAQ (reference sequence). CDR3 length: 15 residues. The junction had 6 bases not matched to a gene; V was cut back by 2 bases and J by 4 bases. The CDR3 DNA reads as TGTGCCAGCAGCTTAACGCAGGGGGCAGGAGAGACCCAGTACTTC. Amino acids: CASSLTQGAGETQYF. The full variable domain, with the rest looked up from reference TRBV7-9 and TRBJ2-5, is DTGVSQNPRHKITKRGQNVTFRCDPISEHNRLYWYRQTLGQGPEFLTYFQNEAQLEKSRLLSDRFSAERPKGSFSTLEIQRTEQGDSAMYLCASSLTQGAGETQYFGPGTRLLVL.

The chain joins TRBV19 to TRBJ2-2; D possibly corresponds to TRBD2 (6 bases). Germline V gene lookup returns CDR1 LNHDA and CDR2 SQIVND (reference sequence). V shed 4 bases and J shed 7 bases, with 16 bases lying between them. There are 15 residues in the CDR3. The CDR3 DNA is TGTGCCAGTAGTAGCGGCGCCGGGGGTGGCGGGGAGCTGTTTTTT. Amino acid sequence: CASSSGAGGGGELFF.

V usage is TRBV11-1 and J usage is TRBJ1-2; D remains unclear. The germline V gene encodes CDR1 SGHAT and CDR2 FQDESV (reference sequence). This CDR3 spans 12 amino acids. V shed 3 bases and J shed 7 bases, with 9 bases lying between them. The DNA for the CDR3 is TGTGCCAGCAGCTTGACTACCACTGGCTACACCTTC. The encoded protein is CASSLTTTGYTF.

In its sample, this clone was seen once. The chain combines TRBV6-6 with TRBJ2-5, with D perhaps TRBD2 (5 bases). V shed 6 bases and J shed 0 bases, with 17 bases lying between them. This CDR3 has 16 amino acids. The germline V gene encodes CDR1 MNHNY and CDR2 SVGAGI (reference sequence). CDR3 bases: TGTGCCAGCAGCCTTGGAGGAGTCGCCTACCAAGAGACCCAGTACTTC. Its translation: CASSLGGVAYQETQYF.

The rearrangement uses TRBV15 and TRBJ2-7; TRBD2 matches 7 bases. This CDR3 spans 15 amino acids. The V and J ends lost 0 bases and 6 bases, in that order; junction bases with no gene match: 8. Looked up from germline, CDR1 is LNHNV and CDR2 is YYDKDF (reference sequence). For the CDR3, the DNA is TGTGCCACCAGCAGAGATCCGGCGGGAGCGGCCGAGCAGTACTTC. This encodes CATSRDPAGAAEQYF.

Worth noting for this clone: Other DNA sequences of this sample code for an identical CDR3. This chain connects TRBV18 to TRBJ1-1; TRBD1 aligns across 8 bases. The CDR3 runs to 14 residues. J was trimmed by 4 bases and V by 4 bases; bases with no gene match: 5. The germline gives CDR1 KGHSH, CDR2 LQKENI. Here the CDR3 reads CASSHGTGGTEAFF. CDR3 nucleotide sequence: TGTGCCAGCTCACATGGGACAGGAGGCACTGAAGCTTTCTTT.

The chain employs TRBV10-3 and TRBJ1-3; D is uncertain. V was trimmed by 4 bases and J by 8 bases, leaving 9 bases between them. The V gene's germline CDR1 is ENHRY and CDR2 SYGVKD. The CDR3 is made up of 12 amino acids. CDR3 residues: CAISGASDTIYF. As DNA, the CDR3 is TGTGCCATCAGTGGCGCTTCGGACACCATATATTTT.

In the case of this clone: The germline gene is not matched at one end of the junction; a read error may be the cause. The chain uses TRBV5-1 and TRBJ2-1; 9 bases are shared with TRBD2. Germline lookup yields CDR1 SGHRS and CDR2 YFSETQ. The CDR3 spans 16 residues. In DNA form, the CDR3 reads TGCGCCAGCGGCTTGCGCGGGGGGGGAACCTACAATGAGCAGTTCTTC. This translates into CASGLRGGGTYNEQFF.

CDR3 DNA sequence: TGTGCCAGCAGCTCTAATGAGGGAGATACGCAGTATTTT. It encodes CASSSNEGDTQYF. This chain connects TRBV7-3 to TRBJ2-3, with a weak D call TRBD2 (5 bases). V was trimmed by 4 bases and J by 5 bases, leaving 10 bases between them. The CDR3 has 13 amino acids. Per the germline V gene, CDR1 is SGHTA and CDR2 is FQGTGA.

The rearrangement joins TRBV27 to TRBJ1-2; TRBD1 agrees at 8 bases. The CDR3 consists of 14 residues. J gave up 4 bases and V 4 bases, and 5 bases lay outside the gene matches. The germline CDR1 and CDR2 sequences are MNHEY and SMNVEV (reference sequence). Written as DNA, the CDR3 is TGTGCCAGCAGTTCCGACAGGGGTCCCTATGGCTACACCTTC. Its protein product is CASSSDRGPYGYTF.

DNA of the CDR3: TGTGCCAGCAGCCCCCTGTCCGGGACCCTCGGGGGGGAGCAGTACTTC. Translation gives CASSPLSGTLGGEQYF. The chain links TRBV9 to TRBJ2-7; 7 bases are a match to TRBD2. Germline CDR1 SGDLS, CDR2 YYNGEE. With 4 bases clipped from V and 7 bases from J, the junction kept 17 bases outside the gene matches. This CDR3 spans 16 amino acids.

V is TRBV4-1 and J is TRBJ1-6, with D hard to call. The CDR3 contains 15 residues. Per germline, CDR1 MGHRA and CDR2 YSYEKL. The V and J ends lost 1 base and 10 bases respectively, with 14 bases between them. The CDR3 reads CASSQGVGAGSPLHF. In nucleotides, the CDR3 is TGCGCCAGCAGCCAAGGGGTAGGAGCTGGGTCACCCCTCCACTTT.

The chain uses TRBV7-3 and TRBJ2-3, with D uncertain. The V end was cut by 2 bases, the J end by 0 bases, with 6 bases between. Germline CDR1 is SGHTA and CDR2 is FQGTGA. The CDR3 runs to 14 residues. The CDR3 DNA reads as TGTGCCAGCAGCTTAGAGCGAAGCACAGATACGCAGTATTTT. It specifies CASSLERSTDTQYF.

The chain carries TRBV30 and TRBJ1-5, with D perhaps TRBD1 (5 bases). Trimming left V 0 bases short and J 6 bases short, with 12 bases between. Germline CDR1 reads GTSNPN; CDR2 reads SVGIG (reference sequence). The CDR3 has 14 residues. The CDR3 region has the DNA TGTGCCTGGAGTGTACTTGGGGCTGGTCAGCCCCAGCATTTT. This codes for CAWSVLGAGQPQHF.